This TCR beta chain came from a study of blood T cells in healthy people across ages. Findings and limits, study-wide: The diversity estimates, figures obtained from one million T cells, were considered underestimates.

Remarks on this clonotype: Its antigen is unknown.

Together with a sample-barcoded 5' primer, a J-beta primer mix was included in a second PCR lasting about 7 to 11 cycles. All samples yielded 2.5 million or more CDR3-containing paired-end reads. TCRdb analysed the 5' RACE reads with MiXCR anew, one entry per CDR3 protein. The sample shows almost 550,000 distinct CDR3 sequences, approximately 25% of them seen only once. The CDR3 spans 14 residues. V lost 4 bases, J lost 4 bases, and 5 bases stayed unmatched. Germline V gene data show CDR1 as SGHAT and CDR2 as FQNNGV. These records were also assigned to another study, of T cells of mothers and their children. Per that paper: The yield was over 8 million TCR beta CDR3 reads from each mother and 2.5 million to 3.5 million from each child.

The sequence came from a boy between 10 and 17 years old in good health. The sequenced sample consisted of blood. J is TRBJ2-5 and V is TRBV11-2, with 8 bases that match TRBD2. CDR3 nucleotides: TGTGCCAGCAGCTCAATAGCGGGACTAGAGACCCAGTACTTC. Protein: CASSSIAGLETQYF.